This is a list of T cell receptor beta chains from one sample in a study of T cells in Graves' hyperthyroidism and ophthalmopathy. TCRdb re-called the multiplex PCR reads with MiXCR, one entry per CDR3 protein. Among 800,000 or so distinct CDR3 sequences, more than 30% were seen once, and the ten largest hold 8% to 9%. The sequencing input was blood. All receptors derive from a man aged 18 to 30 with Graves' hyperthyroidism. The CDR3 runs from the conserved cysteine through the conserved F or W. The D gene is left open where the match is weak. Clone size is shown for a subset of rows, as once, few, many or a class of expanded clone.

abundance,d_gene,v_gene,j_gene,CDR3nt,CDR3aa
many,TRBD1,TRBV29-1,TRBJ1-1,TGCAGCGTGGGACAGTTTAACACTGAAGCTTTCTTT,CSVGQFNTEAFF
many,NA,TRBV19,TRBJ1-5,TGTGCCAGTACCCCCGGCCCCCGGGACGGCCCCAATCAGCCCCAGCATTTT,CASTPGPRDGPNQPQHF
NA,NA,TRBV7-9,TRBJ1-5,TGTGCCAGCAGCGCAACTTGGCAGGGCAATCAGCCCCAGCATTTT,CASSATWQGNQPQHF
many,NA,TRBV4-1,TRBJ1-2,TGCGCCAGCAGTCCTCAGGACAGATATGGCTACACCTTC,CASSPQDRYGYTF
many,NA,TRBV4-1,TRBJ1-2,TGCGCCAGCAGCCAAGATATGGCAGGGATCGCTAACTATGGCTACACCTTC,CASSQDMAGIANYGYTF
NA,NA,TRBV9,TRBJ2-5,TGTGCCAGCAGCCCACACCCGAGGGCGGAAGAGACCCAGTACTTC,CASSPHPRAEETQYF
NA,TRBD2,TRBV15,TRBJ2-7,TGTGCCACCAGCAGTTCACTAGCGGGGGGGCTCGAGCAGTACTTC,CATSSSLAGGLEQYF
NA,NA,TRBV2,TRBJ1-1,TGTGCCAGCATTACGGACGGGGGCGGCTCTGAAGCTTTCTTT,CASITDGGGSEAFF
NA,NA,TRBV7-6,TRBJ2-7,TGTGCCAGCAGCTTAGAACAGGCTGGCGAGCAGTACTTC,CASSLEQAGEQYF
few,NA,TRBV14,TRBJ1-3,TGTGCCAGCAGCCAAAATGATGCCAACAGGTACTCTGGAAACACCATATATTTT,CASSQNDANRYSGNTIYF
NA,NA,TRBV29-1,TRBJ1-1,TGCAGCGTTGAAGGGGCCAGGGGATGGACTGAAGCTTTCTTT,CSVEGARGWTEAFF
NA,NA,TRBV11-2,TRBJ2-3,TGTGCCAGCAGCTTGTTCGATACGCAGTATTTT,CASSLFDTQYF
NA,NA,TRBV7-2,TRBJ1-2,TGTGCCAGCAGCCCCGGGGGCCAGATAATGGTTAACTATGGCTACACCTTC,CASSPGGQIMVNYGYTF
few,TRBD1,TRBV6-2/TRBV6-3,TRBJ1-5,TGTGCCAGCAGTCTCGACAGGGGAGGGAGTCAGCCCCAGCATTTT,CASSLDRGGSQPQHF
many,NA,TRBV29-1,TRBJ2-7,TGCAGCGTTGAGGGAGTTCGGGGGGCAGACGAGCAGTACTTC,CSVEGVRGADEQYF
many,NA,TRBV7-9,TRBJ1-1,TGTGCCAGCAGCTCCCGCCGGGCGGGCAGGGGCACCACTGAAGCTTTCTTT,CASSSRRAGRGTTEAFF
NA,NA,TRBV2,TRBJ1-5,TGTGCCAGCAGTTCAGAGAACCATAGCAATCAGCCCCAGCATTTT,CASSSENHSNQPQHF
many,TRBD1,TRBV29-1,TRBJ1-5,TGCAGCGTTGTAGAAGGGGGCCAGCAGCCCCAGCATTTT,CSVVEGGQQPQHF
few,NA,TRBV20-1,TRBJ2-7,TGCAGTGCTAGAAGGACGAACAGTCAGCAGTACTTC,CSARRTNSQQYF
few,NA,TRBV6-5,TRBJ1-4,TGTGCCAGCAAGTTGTGGGAAAAACTGTTTTTT,CASKLWEKLFF
many,NA,TRBV7-2,TRBJ1-1,TGTGCCAGCAGCCCGAGATCCACTGAAGCTTTCTTT,CASSPRSTEAFF
NA,NA,TRBV12-3/TRBV12-4,TRBJ1-1,TGTGCCAGCAGGCCCCCCGCGGACACTGAAGCTTTCTTT,CASRPPADTEAFF
many,TRBD1,TRBV29-1,TRBJ2-7,TGCAGCGTTGCCGCAGGGGGAAACTACGAGCAGTACTTC,CSVAAGGNYEQYF
few,NA,TRBV7-9,TRBJ2-7,TGTAGTACCGGGGGCCTAACCTACGAGCAGTACTTC,CSTGGLTYEQYF
NA,NA,TRBV9,TRBJ1-1,TGTGCCAGCAGCGTAGAGGGGACCGCCAAGGGGTACACTGAAGCTTTCTTT,CASSVEGTAKGYTEAFF
NA,NA,TRBV20-1,TRBJ2-7,TGCAGTGCCACAGATACGCAGTACTTC,CSATDTQYF
NA,NA,TRBV11-2,TRBJ1-5,TGTGCCAGCTCACCGGAGCGGGTCTATGGGCCCCAGCATTTT,CASSPERVYGPQHF
many,NA,TRBV24-1,TRBJ2-2,TGTGCCACCAGTGACACGGACACTATGGACACCGGGGAGCTGTTTTTT,CATSDTDTMDTGELFF
NA,NA,TRBV7-8,TRBJ2-7,TGTGCCAGCAGCTGGCCCGGCTTCCACGAGCAGTACTTC,CASSWPGFHEQYF
NA,TRBD2,TRBV10-3,TRBJ2-5,TGTGCCAGCAGTTACCTAGCGGGGGGGAAGGTGGAGACCCAGTACTTC,CASSYLAGGKVETQYF
NA,TRBD1,TRBV5-1,TRBJ2-7,TGCGCCAGCAGCACTGACAGGGGCCCCTCCTACGAGCAGTACTTC,CASSTDRGPSYEQYF
many,TRBD1,TRBV2,TRBJ2-7,TGTGCCAGCAGTGAAGCGGGACAGGGCCACTACGAGCAGTACTTC,CASSEAGQGHYEQYF
few,NA,TRBV7-2,TRBJ2-5,TGTGCCAGCAGCTTCGGGGGGCCCGACACCCAGTACTTC,CASSFGGPDTQYF
many,TRBD1,TRBV29-1,TRBJ2-7,TGCAGCGTTGAAGGGGTAGGGGACAGGGCGTCCTACGAGCAGTACTTC,CSVEGVGDRASYEQYF
many,NA,TRBV29-1,TRBJ2-7,TGCAGCGTTGAAATCGGCAGGGAGTCCTACGAGCAGTACTTC,CSVEIGRESYEQYF
NA,NA,TRBV7-8,TRBJ1-1,TGTGCCAGCAGCTTTTCGCCGGGAGCTTTCTTT,CASSFSPGAFF
NA,NA,TRBV6-1,TRBJ1-1,TGTGCCAGCAGTGAATGGACAGCCGCGAACACTGAAGCTTTCTTT,CASSEWTAANTEAFF
NA,TRBD1,TRBV5-6,TRBJ1-1,TGTGCCAGCAGCTGGGACAGGTCACACACTGAAGCTTTCTTT,CASSWDRSHTEAFF
many,NA,TRBV7-6,TRBJ2-5,TGTGCCAGCAGCTTTTCAAAGCAAGAGACCCAGTACTTC,CASSFSKQETQYF
NA,NA,TRBV2,TRBJ1-3,TGTGCCAGCAGTGAAGGGGGAGGGTTCTCTGGAAACACCATATATTTT,CASSEGGGFSGNTIYF
NA,TRBD2,TRBV13,TRBJ2-7,TGTGCCAGCAGCTGGACTAGCGGGACGTCTCCGGGGGAGCAGTACTTC,CASSWTSGTSPGEQYF
NA,TRBD2,TRBV9,TRBJ2-5,TGTGCCAGCAGCGTAGATAGCTCCGCTCCAGGACTAGCGAGGGAGACCCAGTACTTC,CASSVDSSAPGLARETQYF
many,NA,TRBV19,TRBJ1-5,TGTGCCAGTACCCGTGGACAGAATCAGCCCCAGCATTTT,CASTRGQNQPQHF
NA,NA,TRBV25-1,TRBJ2-5,TGTGCCAGCAGTGATGCCCTGGGGACGGAGACCCAGTACTTC,CASSDALGTETQYF
many,TRBD1,TRBV7-8,TRBJ1-5,TGTGCCAGCATTTCGGGGACAGGCCTTGGGCCCCAGCATTTT,CASISGTGLGPQHF
NA,NA,TRBV29-1,TRBJ1-4,TGCAGCGTTGTCCCGGACGGAAAACTGTTTTTT,CSVVPDGKLFF
few,NA,TRBV12-3/TRBV12-4,TRBJ2-7,TGTGCCAGCAGTTCGGGGATGCGGCAGTACTTC,CASSSGMRQYF
many,TRBD2,TRBV29-1,TRBJ2-5,TGCAGCTCCCCGGGACTAGCGGCAGAGACCCAGTACTTC,CSSPGLAAETQYF
many,NA,TRBV10-3,TRBJ2-7,TGTGCCATCAGTGTACAGGGGGGGGCCTACGAGCAGTACTTC,CAISVQGGAYEQYF
few,NA,TRBV19,TRBJ1-5,TGTGCCAGCAGTTCCGGCAACCACAATCAGCCCCAGCATTTT,CASSSGNHNQPQHF
NA,NA,TRBV11-3,TRBJ2-5,TGTGCCAGCAGCTTAGGGTGGGAGAGAGAGACCCAGTACTTC,CASSLGWERETQYF
NA,TRBD1,TRBV28,TRBJ1-2,TGTGCCAGCAGTTTAACGGGACAGGTCCTCTATGGCTACACCTTC,CASSLTGQVLYGYTF
NA,TRBD2,TRBV2,TRBJ2-5,TGTGCCAGCAGTGAAGCGCTGGGGCTCGGGACTAGCGGACAAGAGACCCAGTACTTC,CASSEALGLGTSGQETQYF
once,TRBD1,TRBV6-5,TRBJ1-6,TGTGCCAGCAGTTACGGGACAGGTTTCTCACCCCTCCACTTT,CASSYGTGFSPLHF
NA,NA,TRBV10-3,TRBJ2-7,TGTGCCATCAGTACAGGGTTAACAGGGACCACCTACGAGCAGTACTTC,CAISTGLTGTTYEQYF
many,TRBD1,TRBV7-8,TRBJ1-5,TGTGCCAGCAGTTCCGGGACAGGGGTTCAGCCCCAGCATTTT,CASSSGTGVQPQHF
NA,TRBD2,TRBV6-5,TRBJ2-7,TGTGCCAGCAGCACCGGTAGCGGGGAATTAGAGCAGTACTTC,CASSTGSGELEQYF
NA,TRBD1,TRBV19,TRBJ1-2,TGTGCCGTATACAGGGGAGCTAACTATGGCTACACCTTC,CAVYRGANYGYTF
few,NA,TRBV4-1,TRBJ1-2,TGCGCCAGCAGCCAAGACGACTCATTCTATGGCTACACCTTC,CASSQDDSFYGYTF